The source of this T cell receptor (beta chain) is a study of CD4 T cells in relation to SARS-CoV-2 and coronaviruses. Study-level findings and limits: Crossreactivity was assessed only for spike protein, not other viral proteins.

This clone turned up a few times. The antigen remains undetermined. Before the COVID-19 pandemic, during about 2011-2019, CD4+ T cells were taken from unexposed donors. CD4+ T cells were isolated from the cells after nine to eleven days of culture. Repertoires were generated with immunoSEQ multiplex PCR, while TCRdb's copy carries only in-frame clones and drops some. The table includes some 19,000 clones, roughly 79% detected once. The CDR3 length is 18 residues. Germline lookup yields CDR1 SGHRS and CDR2 YFSETQ. Trimming stripped 4 bases from V and 0 bases from J, with 20 bases between. J is TRBJ1-3 and V is TRBV5-1; no firm D call. Sequenced material: CD4+ T cells from PBMCs, cultured in vitro. The source of this sequence is a human donor in good health. This chain's CDR3 is CASSSGILAGDSGNTIYF. The CDR3 nucleotides read TGCGCCAGCAGCAGTGGGATTTTAGCCGGCGACTCTGGAAACACCATATATTTT.